This entry is about one T cell receptor beta chain. This CDR3 is 16 amino acids long. The V and J ends lost 10 bases and 2 bases, in that order; junction bases with no gene match: 12. Per the germline V gene, CDR1 is LNHDA and CDR2 is SQIVND (reference sequence). The data stem from a study of T cell responses to AZD1222 COVID-19 vaccine. Study overall: Pooling of second doses given at about 4 or about 12 weeks was done.

The protocol was immunoSEQ multiplex PCR, while the TCRdb copy is restricted to in-frame clones and leaves out a portion. Among roughly 150,000 clones listed, around nine tenths were seen once. The sequences come from peripheral blood, collected on day 0 of AZD1222 vaccination. This chain uses TRBV19 with TRBJ2-2; 8 bases are a match to TRBD2. The source is an adult in good health. The CDR3 DNA sequence: TGTGCCACCTTGGGGACGAGCGGGAGTAACACCGGGGAGCTGTTTTTT. Protein: CATLGTSGSNTGELFF.